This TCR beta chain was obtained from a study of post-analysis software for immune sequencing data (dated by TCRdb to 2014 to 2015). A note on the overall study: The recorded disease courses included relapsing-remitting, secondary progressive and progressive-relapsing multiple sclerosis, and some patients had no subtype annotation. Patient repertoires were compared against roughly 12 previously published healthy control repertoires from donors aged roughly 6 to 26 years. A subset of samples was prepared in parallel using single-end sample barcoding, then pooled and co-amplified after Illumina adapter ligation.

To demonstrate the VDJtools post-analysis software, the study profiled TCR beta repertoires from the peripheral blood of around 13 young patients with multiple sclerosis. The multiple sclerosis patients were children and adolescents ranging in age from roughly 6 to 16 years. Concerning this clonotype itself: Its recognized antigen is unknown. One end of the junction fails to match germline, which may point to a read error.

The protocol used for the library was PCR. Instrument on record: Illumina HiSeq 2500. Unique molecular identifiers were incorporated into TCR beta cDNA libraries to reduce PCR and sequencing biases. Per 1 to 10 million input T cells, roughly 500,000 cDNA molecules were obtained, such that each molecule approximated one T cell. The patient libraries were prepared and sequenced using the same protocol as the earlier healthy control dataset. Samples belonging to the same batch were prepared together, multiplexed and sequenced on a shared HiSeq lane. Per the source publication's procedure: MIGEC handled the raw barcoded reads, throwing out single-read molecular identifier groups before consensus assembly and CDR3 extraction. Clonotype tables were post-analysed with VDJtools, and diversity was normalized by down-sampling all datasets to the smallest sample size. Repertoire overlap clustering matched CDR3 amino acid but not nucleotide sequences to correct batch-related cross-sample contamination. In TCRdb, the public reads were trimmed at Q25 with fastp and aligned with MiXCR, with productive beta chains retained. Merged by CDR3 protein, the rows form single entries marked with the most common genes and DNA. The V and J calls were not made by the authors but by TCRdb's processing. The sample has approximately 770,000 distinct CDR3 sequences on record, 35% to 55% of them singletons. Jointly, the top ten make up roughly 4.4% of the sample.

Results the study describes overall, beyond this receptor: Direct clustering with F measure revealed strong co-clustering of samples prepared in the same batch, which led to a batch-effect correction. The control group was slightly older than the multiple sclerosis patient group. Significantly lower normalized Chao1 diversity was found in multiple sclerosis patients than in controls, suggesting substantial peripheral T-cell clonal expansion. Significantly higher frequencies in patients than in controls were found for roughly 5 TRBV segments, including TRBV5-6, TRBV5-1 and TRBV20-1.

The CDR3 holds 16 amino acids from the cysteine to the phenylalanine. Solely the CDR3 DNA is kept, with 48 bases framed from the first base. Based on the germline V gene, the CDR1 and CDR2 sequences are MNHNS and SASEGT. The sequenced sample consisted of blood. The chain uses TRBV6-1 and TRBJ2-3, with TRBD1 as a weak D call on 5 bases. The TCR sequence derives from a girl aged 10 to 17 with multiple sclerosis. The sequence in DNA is TGTGCCAGCAGAGAAGACGACAGCCCACTCACAGATACGCAGTATTTT. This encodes CASREDDSPLTDTQYF.